These 2 T cell receptor beta chains were sequenced from one sample in a study of shared clonotypes between healthy human individuals (dated by TCRdb to 2018 to 2021). CD8 naive samples consisted of CD45RO-negative cells that were positively selected for CCR7, yielding a CD45RA+CCR7+ population without TemRA cells. Library preparation employed the immunoSEQ multiplex PCR assay. TCRdb mirrors the immuneACCESS table, restricted to in-frame sequences. Some clones are absent from its copies; in checked studies, under half trace to an unresolved V gene, and the reason for the others is unknown. The sample profile shows millions of clones; roughly 91% of them were found once. The ten top clones hold 1.5% to 2% of the sample. Sequencing input: naive CD8+ T cells from PBMCs. The cell subset or site label for this specimen denotes: CD45RA+CCR7+. The source is a man aged 18 to 29 in good health. Some clones in this sample may be carry-over from other donors' samples.

The J gene is TRBJ1-1, the V gene TRBV19, with D possibly matching TRBD1 (6 bases). The CDR3 loop spans 16 amino acids. The V end was cut by 5 bases, the J end by 0 bases, with 16 bases between. Germline V gives CDR1 LNHDA, CDR2 SQIVND (reference sequence). CDR3 nucleotides: TGTGCCAGTAGTCGCAGGGGCGGGGGGATGAACACTGAAGCTTTCTTT. It is translated as CASSRRGGGMNTEAFF.

This sequence joins TRBV10-2 and TRBJ2-5, with TRBD2 identical over 13 bases. The CDR3 loop spans 15 amino acids. Germline V lookup: CDR1 WSHSY, CDR2 SAAADI. V shed 6 bases and J 5 bases; nucleotides not matched to a gene: 6. The CDR3 loop reads CASRNGLAGVETQYF. As DNA, the CDR3 is TGCGCCAGCAGAAACGGACTAGCGGGAGTGGAGACCCAGTACTTC.